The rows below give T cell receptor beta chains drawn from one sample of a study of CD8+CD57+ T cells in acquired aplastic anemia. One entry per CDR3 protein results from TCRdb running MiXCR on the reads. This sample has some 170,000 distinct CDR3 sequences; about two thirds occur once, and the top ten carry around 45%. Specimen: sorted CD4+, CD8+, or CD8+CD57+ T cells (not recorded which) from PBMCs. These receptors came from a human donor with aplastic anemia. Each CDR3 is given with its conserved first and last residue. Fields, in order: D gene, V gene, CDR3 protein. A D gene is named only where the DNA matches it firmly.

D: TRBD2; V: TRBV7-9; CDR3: CASSLTQLAGTEQYF
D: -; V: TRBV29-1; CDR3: CSVAPSPYEQYF
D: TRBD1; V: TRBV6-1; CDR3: CASKGAVTEAFF
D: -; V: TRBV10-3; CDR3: CAISDGQGNEKLFF
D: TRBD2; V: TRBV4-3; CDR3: CASSPGRALNEQFF
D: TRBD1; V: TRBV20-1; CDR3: CSASGTGTSNQPQHF
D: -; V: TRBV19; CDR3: CASSIGDTRLSGANVLTF
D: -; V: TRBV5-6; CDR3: CASSLVGTGNTIYF
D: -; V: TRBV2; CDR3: CATSSQGVGYTF
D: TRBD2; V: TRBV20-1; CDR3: CSAPRTSGSSYEQYF
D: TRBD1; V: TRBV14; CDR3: CANRTGGEQYF
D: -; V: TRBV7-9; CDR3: CASSFGIGNYGYTF
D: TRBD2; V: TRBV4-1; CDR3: CASSLTGGGGRDNEQFF
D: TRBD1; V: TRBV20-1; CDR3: CSAPRTGLNTEAFF
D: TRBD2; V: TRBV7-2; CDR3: CASSLESGRALGTQYF
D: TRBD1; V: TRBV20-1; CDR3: CSVRTGPGSQPQHF
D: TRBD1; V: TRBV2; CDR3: CASSSDRGYSYNEQFF
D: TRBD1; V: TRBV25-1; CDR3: CASRGDRENTEAFF
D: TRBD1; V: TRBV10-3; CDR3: CAISEIHRDRYYGYTF
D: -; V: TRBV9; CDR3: CASSSLDSIGNSPLHF
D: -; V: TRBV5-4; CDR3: CASSLIGGRMNTEAFF
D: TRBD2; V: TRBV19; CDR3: CASSIRLAGLSYNEQFF
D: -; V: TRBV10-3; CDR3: CAISESPDGRYGYTF
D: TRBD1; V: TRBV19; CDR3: CASSPGTGATYEQYF
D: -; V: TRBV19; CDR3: CASSKGEPSYEQYF
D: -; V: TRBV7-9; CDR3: CASSISHEQYF
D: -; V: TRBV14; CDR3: CASSQVAGGGADTQYF
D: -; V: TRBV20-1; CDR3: CSARVAGRFDGYTF
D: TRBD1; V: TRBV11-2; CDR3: CASSRDRAGDNEQFF
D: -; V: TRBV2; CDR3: CASSPTYGSYEQYF
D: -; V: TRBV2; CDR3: CASTPPVGPLHF
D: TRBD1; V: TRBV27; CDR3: CASSLGTGVRDTQYF
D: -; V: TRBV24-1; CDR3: CATSDSHEQYF
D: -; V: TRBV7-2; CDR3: CASSWPNTGELFF
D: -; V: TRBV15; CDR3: CTTSRDFPSPGGYTF
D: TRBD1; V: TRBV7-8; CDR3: CASSEVQGAYGYTF
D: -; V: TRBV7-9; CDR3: CASSLVETVGETQYF
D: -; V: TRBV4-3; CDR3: CASSQLVLNTGELFF
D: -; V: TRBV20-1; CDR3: CSAETSTDTQYF
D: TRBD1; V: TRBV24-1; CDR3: CATSAGTVYGYTF
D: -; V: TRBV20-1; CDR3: CSARTLDRNTEAFF
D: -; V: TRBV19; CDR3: CASSRGYDQPQHF
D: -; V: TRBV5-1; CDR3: CASSPVGSTSEKLFF
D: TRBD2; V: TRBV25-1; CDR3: CASSPTWTSNEQFF
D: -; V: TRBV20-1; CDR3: CSDPSGNEQFF
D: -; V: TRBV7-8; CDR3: CASSDDQNQPQHF